The T cell receptor (beta chain) described here comes from a study of blood T cell repertoires in COVID-19. As for the study in general: In each case, the material was cDNA or gDNA derived from T cells, B-cell-depleted T cells, or PBMCs.

Trimming stripped 4 bases from V and 8 bases from J, with 13 bases between. CDR3 length: 13 residues. From germline, CDR1 is MGHDK and CDR2 SYGVNS. Original methodology: How many nucleated cells were present was estimated from reference gene primer amplification. Only in-frame clones appear in the TCRdb table, and some are missing; sequencing was by immunoSEQ multiplex PCR. D and trimming come from the DNA, and the V and J calls and clone size come from that table. The sample includes 250,000 to 300,000 clones, approximately 88% of them seen just once. The chain couples TRBV25-1 to TRBJ2-3; D may be TRBD1 (6 bases). The sample taken for sequencing was peripheral blood. This TCR came from a woman younger than 45 who had recovered from COVID-19. The CDR3: CASSVLMDSTQYF. The CDR3 DNA reads TGTGCCAGCAGTGTCCTAATGGACAGTACGCAGTATTTT.